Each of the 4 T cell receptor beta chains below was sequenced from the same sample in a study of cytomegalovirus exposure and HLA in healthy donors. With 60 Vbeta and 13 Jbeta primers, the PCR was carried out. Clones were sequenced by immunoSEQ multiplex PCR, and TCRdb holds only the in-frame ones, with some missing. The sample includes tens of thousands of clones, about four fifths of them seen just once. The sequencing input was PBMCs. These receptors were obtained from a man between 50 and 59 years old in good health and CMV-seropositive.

The CDR3 here is CASSVGTSGTGEQFF. The CDR3 nucleotides are TGCGCCAGCAGCGTCGGGACTAGCGGGACAGGCGAGCAGTTCTTC. V gene TRBV5-1 combines with J gene TRBJ2-1, with 13 bases that match TRBD2. Germline CDR1 is SGHRS and CDR2 is YFSETQ. The CDR3 extends over 15 amino acids. V shed 4 bases and J 10 bases; nucleotides not matched to a gene: 8.

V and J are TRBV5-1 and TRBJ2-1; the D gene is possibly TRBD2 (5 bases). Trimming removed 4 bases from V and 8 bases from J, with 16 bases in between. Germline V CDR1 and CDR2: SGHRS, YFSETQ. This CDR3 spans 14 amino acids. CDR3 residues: CASSRTLAADEQFF. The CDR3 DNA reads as TGCGCCAGCAGCAGAACCCTAGCCGCGGATGAGCAGTTCTTC. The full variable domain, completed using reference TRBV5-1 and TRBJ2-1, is KAGVTQTPRYLIKTRGQQVTLSCSPISGHRSVSWYQQTPGQGLQFLFEYFSETQRNKGNFPGRFSGRQFSNSRSEMNVSTLELGDSALYLCASSRTLAADEQFFGPGTRLTVL.

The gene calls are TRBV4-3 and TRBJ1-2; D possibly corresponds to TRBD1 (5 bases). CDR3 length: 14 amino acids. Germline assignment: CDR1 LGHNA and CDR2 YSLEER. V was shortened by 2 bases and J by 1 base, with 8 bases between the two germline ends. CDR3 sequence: CASSQSTVNYGYTF. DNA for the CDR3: TGCGCCAGCAGCCAATCGACAGTTAACTATGGCTACACCTTC.

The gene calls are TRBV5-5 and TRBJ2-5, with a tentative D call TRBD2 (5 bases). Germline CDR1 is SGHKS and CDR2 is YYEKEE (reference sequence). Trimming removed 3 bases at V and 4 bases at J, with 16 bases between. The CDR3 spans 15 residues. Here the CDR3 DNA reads TGTGCCAGCAGCTGGAGGCACACGACTGGAGAGACCCAGTACTTC. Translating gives CASSWRHTTGETQYF.